The 26 T cell receptor beta chains reported below all come from one sample, sequenced in a study of CD8 T cells in ankylosing spondylitis. A single record per CDR3 protein comes from TCRdb applying MiXCR to the 5' RACE reads. The table includes roughly 230,000 distinct CDR3 sequences, around 8% detected once. Source material: blood, either unsorted or a sorted T cell fraction (not recorded which). The receptors come from a female donor with ankylosing spondylitis or in good health (not recorded which).

This clonotype was observed a handful of times. The rearrangement joins TRBV10-1 to TRBJ1-2; D is undetermined. The CDR3 extends over 15 amino acids. Germline values: CDR1 WNHNN, CDR2 SYGVQD (reference sequence). The V end was cut by 2 bases, the J end by 4 bases, with 14 bases between. The CDR3 DNA follows: TGCGCCAGCAGTGAGCCTTTCGCCGGTGGCTATGGCTACACCTTC. It yields the protein CASSEPFAGGYGYTF.

The genes are TRBV7-2 and TRBJ2-1; 10 bases are a match to TRBD2. The CDR3 is made up of 16 amino acids. The germline gives CDR1 SGHTA, CDR2 FQGNSA. V lost 5 bases and J lost 4; bases outside the gene matches: 8. The CDR3 DNA follows: TGTGCCAGCAGCCACAATAGCGGGAGGAGATACAATGAGCAGTTCTTC. Residues: CASSHNSGRRYNEQFF.

This clonotype has a count of ten or more. The gene calls are TRBV7-9 and TRBJ2-7; D gene unclear. This CDR3 contains 14 residues. From germline, CDR1 is SEHNR and CDR2 FQNEAQ (reference sequence). Trimming shortened V by 6 bases and J by 5 bases, and 17 bases separated the two germline ends. The CDR3 DNA is TGTGCCAGCAGATCCCGTGGGCCTAACCACGAGCAGTACTTC. It translates to CASRSRGPNHEQYF.

This clonotype was counted ten times or more. The V and J genes are TRBV29-1 and TRBJ2-1, with D possibly matching TRBD1 (6 bases). CDR1 and CDR2 (germline): SQVTM, ANQGSEA. The CDR3 is made up of 15 amino acids. V was trimmed by 6 bases and J by 2 bases, leaving 17 bases between them. Here the CDR3 reads CSVPGTPRTYNEQFF. CDR3 bases: TGCAGCGTCCCAGGGACACCGAGAACCTACAATGAGCAGTTCTTC.

This clonotype was seen repeatedly, ten times or more. The rearrangement uses TRBV5-1 and TRBJ2-7, with 7 positions matching TRBD1. This CDR3 has 14 residues. V shed 1 base and J 10 bases; nucleotides not matched to a gene: 11. Germline lookup yields CDR1 SGHRS and CDR2 YFSETQ. The DNA of the CDR3 is TGCGCCAGCAGCTTGTCTACGAGGGGACAGAGTCAGTACTTC. This encodes CASSLSTRGQSQYF.

This clonotype was recorded at least ten times. The rearrangement joins TRBV15 to TRBJ2-4, with 14 positions matching TRBD2. CDR3 length equals 20 residues. Per the germline V gene, CDR1 is LNHNV and CDR2 is YYDKDF (reference sequence). Germline trimming cut 0 bases from V and 4 bases from J; bases unmatched to any gene: 11. This chain's CDR3 is CATSRDITRLAGGIKNIQYF. For the CDR3, the DNA is TGTGCCACCAGCAGAGATATAACGAGACTAGCGGGAGGGATTAAAAACATTCAGTACTTC.

This clonotype appeared many times. The rearrangement links TRBV29-1 to TRBJ1-1; D not resolved. This CDR3 is built from 10 residues. Germline V gene lookup returns CDR1 SQVTM and CDR2 ANQGSEA. V was clipped by 7 bases and J by 2 bases, with 5 bases between them. CDR3 sequence: CSASNTEAFF. CDR3 in DNA: TGCAGCGCCTCTAACACTGAAGCTTTCTTT.

This clonotype was detected many times. V gene TRBV5-6 combines with J gene TRBJ2-7; D is uncertain. The CDR3 totals 17 residues. Germline CDR1 is SGHDT and CDR2 is YYEEEE. V was shortened by 0 bases and J by 6 bases, with 22 bases between the two germline ends. CDR3 protein: CASSLGWVVGRSSEQYF. CDR3 coding DNA: TGTGCCAGCAGCTTGGGGTGGGTCGTGGGAAGATCGAGCGAGCAGTACTTC.

This chain links TRBV14 with TRBJ2-3; TRBD1 might be the D (5 bases). V lost 1 base, J lost 5 bases, and 16 bases lay in between. CDR1 is SGHDN, CDR2 FVKESK, per germline. The CDR3 contains 16 residues. CDR3 DNA sequence: TGTGCCAGCAGCCAAGGCATCAGGGCCCAGGAAGATACGCAGTATTTT. As protein: CASSQGIRAQEDTQYF.

Many counts were recorded for this clonotype. V is TRBV9 and J is TRBJ2-2; D ambiguous. CDR1 SGDLS and CDR2 YYNGEE come from the germline V gene. The V end was cut by 3 bases, the J end by 7 bases, with 7 bases between. CDR3 length: 12 residues. The CDR3 region is CASSGKSGELFF. DNA of the CDR3: TGTGCCAGCAGCGGTAAAAGCGGGGAGCTGTTTTTT.

The J gene is TRBJ2-3, the V gene TRBV7-8, with a weak D call TRBD2 (5 bases). The V and J ends lost 5 bases and 3 bases respectively, with 12 bases between them. The CDR3 runs to 14 residues. The germline V gene has CDR1 SGHVS and CDR2 FQNEAQ. The CDR3 spells CASSNSPGTDTQYF. The CDR3 DNA sequence: TGTGCCAGCAGCAATAGCCCGGGGACAGATACGCAGTATTTT. The variable domain in full, completed from reference TRBV7-8 and TRBJ2-3, reads GAGVSQSPRYKVAKRGQDVALRCDPISGHVSLFWYQQALGQGPEFLTYFQNEAQLDKSGLPSDRFFAERPEGSVSTLKIQRTQQEDSAVYLCASSNSPGTDTQYFGPGTRLTVL.

This clonotype was counted many times. V gene TRBV21-1 combines with J gene TRBJ1-5. TRBV21-1 is tagged as a pseudogene. The CDR3 consists of 15 residues. The DNA for the CDR3 is TGTGCCAGCAGCAGGGGAGAAGGCAGCAATCAGCCCCAGCATTTT. Its translation is CASSRGEGSNQPQHF.

This clonotype was found many times. This chain connects TRBV6-5 to TRBJ1-5; 11 bases are shared with TRBD1. The J segment lost 5 bases and the V segment lost 6 bases, leaving 9 bases of the junction unmatched. CDR3 length: 16 residues. CDR1 and CDR2 (germline): MNHEY, SVGAGI. The CDR3 loop is CASRPGQGDGDQPQHF. For the CDR3, the DNA is TGTGCCAGCAGGCCGGGACAGGGGGATGGCGATCAGCCCCAGCATTTT.

The table lists this clonotype with many counts. This rearrangement joins TRBV7-2 to TRBJ2-7; the match to TRBD2 covers 9 bases. Germline CDR1 SGHTA, CDR2 FQGNSA. V lost 5 bases and J lost 1; bases outside the gene matches: 6. CDR3 length: 15 residues. The CDR3 DNA follows: TGTGCCAGCAGCCTTAGCGGGAGTTGGTCCTACGAGCAGTACTTC. Translating gives CASSLSGSWSYEQYF.

The chain links TRBV5-1 to TRBJ1-2; 7 nucleotides align to TRBD1. Germline trimming cut 0 bases from V and 6 bases from J; bases unmatched to any gene: 8. Per germline, CDR1 SGHRS and CDR2 YFSETQ. CDR3 length equals 15 residues. This CDR3 is CASSLEASRGDGYTF. The CDR3 coding sequence is TGCGCCAGCAGCTTGGAAGCAAGCAGGGGGGATGGCTACACCTTC.

This clonotype was seen a few times. The chain has TRBV20-1 and TRBJ2-7, with D perhaps being TRBD1 or TRBD2 (5 bases each). Germline V gene sequence: CDR1 DFQATT, CDR2 SNEGSKA (reference sequence). Trimming took off 7 bases at V and 0 bases at J, with 16 bases between the two ends. The CDR3 runs to 14 residues. The chain's CDR3 is CSVLLPGRSYEQYF. The CDR3, as DNA: TGCAGTGTTCTACTACCGGGACGCTCCTACGAGCAGTACTTC.

J is TRBJ1-5 and V is TRBV5-6; 7 bases line up with TRBD1. The CDR3 sequence is 14 residues long. Looked up from germline, CDR1 is SGHDT and CDR2 is YYEEEE. V lost 1 base to trimming and J lost 7 bases; unmatched junction nucleotides: 5. CDR3 in amino acids: CASSLIDREQPQHF. CDR3 nucleotides: TGTGCCAGCAGCTTGATCGACAGGGAGCAGCCCCAGCATTTT.

This clonotype was seen repeatedly, ten times or more. This sequence joins TRBV7-2 and TRBJ2-7, with D perhaps matching TRBD1 or TRBD2 (5 bases each). This CDR3 has 12 residues. The germline V gene has CDR1 SGHTA and CDR2 FQGNSA. V lost 11 bases and J 1 base, leaving 12 bases between the germline ends. Here the CDR3 reads CAGGSVSYEQYF. The CDR3 nucleotides read TGTGCCGGGGGTAGTGTATCCTACGAGCAGTACTTC. The full variable domain, completed using reference TRBV7-2 and TRBJ2-7, is GAGVSQSPSNKVTEKGKDVELRCDPISGHTALYWYRQSLGQGLEFLIYFQGNSAPDKSGLPSDRFSAERTGGSVSTLTIQRTQQEDSAVYLCAGGSVSYEQYFGPGTRLTVT.

This clonotype was counted only a few times. This clone may be a read error of a much larger clone one base away. The V gene is TRBV3-1, the J gene TRBJ2-6, with D unresolved. The CDR3 has 14 residues. Germline V gives CDR1 LGHDT, CDR2 YNNKEL (reference sequence). Here the CDR3 DNA reads TGTGTCAGCAGCCAGGCCTCTGGGGCCAACGTCCTGACTTTC. It codes for CVSSQASGANVLTF.

This clonotype was counted at least ten times. The chain links TRBV29-1 to TRBJ2-2; D remains unclear. Trimming took 1 base from V and 0 from J, leaving 6 bases between them. In germline, CDR1 is SQVTM, CDR2 ANQGSEA. CDR3 length equals 14 residues. CDR3 DNA: TGCAGCGTTGAAGGGGGTTCGAACACCGGGGAGCTGTTTTTT. Translation: CSVEGGSNTGELFF.

This clonotype was observed at least ten times. The chain employs TRBV15 and TRBJ1-2; D not resolved. CDR3 length: 11 residues. Germline CDR1 and CDR2: LNHNV and YYDKDF (reference sequence). Trimming pared 4 bases from V and 0 bases from J, leaving 0 bases between. The CDR3 region has the DNA TGTGCCACCAGCACTAACTATGGCTACACCTTC. It translates to CATSTNYGYTF.

This clonotype was seen a few times. Since a much larger clone is just one base distant, this may be a read error. The chain uses TRBV20-1 and TRBJ2-1; 9 bases agree with TRBD2. The CDR3 runs to 14 residues. V was clipped by 5 bases and J by 0 bases; unmatched bases: 2. Germline V gives CDR1 DFQATT, CDR2 SNEGSKA (reference sequence). CDR3 DNA: TGCAGTGCTCTTAGCGGGAGCTCCTACAATGAGCAGTTCTTC. It codes for CSALSGSSYNEQFF.

This clonotype occurred many times. The gene calls are TRBV18 and TRBJ1-2; D ambiguous. The V end lost 2 bases, the J end lost 6 bases, and 7 bases lay between the germline ends. This CDR3 has 12 residues. The germline V gene encodes CDR1 KGHSH and CDR2 LQKENI. The CDR3 sequence: CASSPYRNGYTF. DNA for the CDR3: TGTGCCAGCTCACCATATCGAAATGGCTACACCTTC.

This clonotype was counted ten times or more. V gene TRBV15 combines with J gene TRBJ2-3; a weak D match, TRBD2 (5 bases). CDR3 length equals 18 residues. CDR1 is LNHNV, CDR2 YYDKDF, per germline (reference sequence). Trimming stripped 0 bases from V and 3 bases from J, with 19 bases between. The CDR3 DNA follows: TGTGCCACCAGCAGAGATCTCACCGGGAATTCGGGGACAGATACGCAGTATTTT. Its protein is CATSRDLTGNSGTDTQYF.

This clonotype was seen at least ten times. The DNA of the CDR3 is TGCGCCAGCAGTGGGGGGACTAGCGGGAGGTATAATGAGCAGTTCTTC. Translated, it gives CASSGGTSGRYNEQFF. The chain uses TRBV10-1 and TRBJ2-1; 15 positions agree with TRBD2. The CDR3 has 16 residues. The germline gives CDR1 WNHNN, CDR2 SYGVQD (reference sequence). Germline trimming cut 4 bases from V and 7 bases from J; bases unmatched to any gene: 5.

This clonotype was found many times. The chain has TRBV7-6 and TRBJ2-1, with 10 bases matching TRBD2. Germline CDR1 reads SGHVS; CDR2 reads FNYEAQ. V lost 5 bases to trimming and J lost 6 bases; unmatched junction nucleotides: 7. The CDR3 sequence is 15 residues long. The CDR3 DNA sequence: TGTGCCAGCAGCGCCTCTAGCGGGAGTAGCAATGAGCAGTTCTTC. Protein: CASSASSGSSNEQFF.